A selection of T cell receptor beta chains follows, all from one sample in a study of human T cells and chemical hapten exposure. TCRdb ran MiXCR on the RACE reads and lists one entry per CDR3 protein. The data contain more than 90,000 distinct CDR3 sequences, over 9.5% of them singletons. The specimen was whole blood, collected in connection with sensitization to the hapten diphenylcyclopropenone (DPC). Every receptor here comes from a man in his forties with alopecia areata. Some clones in this sample may be carry-over from other donors' samples. CDR3s include the opening cysteine and the closing phenylalanine or tryptophan. The D gene is left open where the match is weak. Clone size is not always given. Where it is, it says once, few, many or a class for expanded clones.

clone_size: -
v_call: TRBV7-8
d_call: -
j_call: TRBJ2-1
cdr3_nt: TGTGCCAGCAGCTTAGGGTGGGAGCAGTTCTTC
cdr3_aa: CASSLGWEQFF

clone_size: few
v_call: TRBV20-1
d_call: -
j_call: TRBJ2-3
cdr3_nt: TGCAGTGCTAGCCGCCCGGATACGCAGTATTTT
cdr3_aa: CSASRPDTQYF

clone_size: many
v_call: TRBV5-1
d_call: -
j_call: TRBJ2-1
cdr3_nt: TGCGCCAGCAGCTTGGGGCTACAGTCGTACAATGAGCAGTTCTTC
cdr3_aa: CASSLGLQSYNEQFF

clone_size: -
v_call: TRBV7-2
d_call: TRBD2
j_call: TRBJ2-3
cdr3_nt: TGTGCCAGCAGCTTAGCGAATCCAATATTGAGCGGGAGAGCCACATATACGCAGTATTTT
cdr3_aa: CASSLANPILSGRATYTQYF

clone_size: -
v_call: TRBV11-2
d_call: -
j_call: TRBJ2-2
cdr3_nt: TGTGCCAGCAGCCCGTCATGGGCCGGGGAGCTGTTTTTT
cdr3_aa: CASSPSWAGELFF

clone_size: -
v_call: TRBV29-1
d_call: -
j_call: TRBJ2-3
cdr3_nt: TGCAGCGTTGAAGAGCGTTGGGATACGCAGTATTTT
cdr3_aa: CSVEERWDTQYF

clone_size: few
v_call: TRBV7-3
d_call: TRBD2
j_call: TRBJ2-2
cdr3_nt: TGTGCCAGCAGCCGACTAGCGGGAGATCGCGGGGAGCTGTTTTTT
cdr3_aa: CASSRLAGDRGELFF

clone_size: many
v_call: TRBV11-2
d_call: TRBD1
j_call: TRBJ1-6
cdr3_nt: TGTGCCAGCAGCTTCCGGACAGGGGGCAATAATTCACCCCTCCACTTT
cdr3_aa: CASSFRTGGNNSPLHF

clone_size: few
v_call: TRBV20-1
d_call: -
j_call: TRBJ2-7
cdr3_nt: TGCAGTGCCCAGGGACTCCCTGGCGAGCAGTACTTC
cdr3_aa: CSAQGLPGEQYF

clone_size: many
v_call: TRBV6-1
d_call: TRBD2
j_call: TRBJ2-3
cdr3_nt: TGTGCCAGCAGTTCTTACCCCCGGACTAGCGGGGACACAGATACGCAGTATTTT
cdr3_aa: CASSSYPRTSGDTDTQYF